Reported below is one TCR beta chain. This clone was recorded once. Its cognate antigen has yet to be identified. Base qualities are not provided; no much larger clone lies one nucleotide away. The library was made by the immunoSEQ multiplex PCR assay. Per the original workflow: A statistical classification framework was developed to diagnose cytomegalovirus status using the catalog of TCR beta chain sequences. Drawn from immuneACCESS, this table holds only the in-frame rearrangements with V and J called that TCRdb kept. Clones are partly lost; checked studies trace under half to an unresolved V gene and leave the rest unexplained. D and trimming come from the DNA, and the V and J calls and clone size come from that table. Counted in this sample were 70,000 to 85,000 clones; 94% of them appeared once. The biggest ten clones account for under 2% of the sample. Donors formed part of the validation cohort, which comprised 120 subjects and was distinct from the first cohort of under 800 subjects.

The data were taken from a study of cytomegalovirus exposure and HLA in healthy donors (dated by TCRdb to about 2017). A note on the overall study: A later analysis indicated that the 95 to 150 validation repertoires were generated on the platform also employed for the 600 to 750 repertoires of the first cohort. The study was designed to test whether signatures of past pathogen exposure could be identified by cataloging public T cell receptors. A separate validation cohort of 100 to 150 different subjects was used in addition to the approximately 640-subject first cohort. High-throughput TCR immunosequencing, statistical association of individual TCRs with disease status, and machine learning were combined to predict cytomegalovirus infection status. Beyond this particular receptor, the publication reports: Subsequent analysis determined that TCRs grouped into clusters in the first cohort also showed a tendency toward co-occurrence across the roughly 120 validation repertoires, and approximately 94% of cluster scores exceeded 0. The validation cohort had no HLA typing available for a later analysis, so co-occurrence within that cohort was assessed over all 120 or so repertoires. Three of the identified cytomegalovirus-associated TCR beta chains were confirmed in vitro to be specific for cytomegalovirus antigens. The authors suggested that the approach could potentially be extended to other disease states and immunological phenotypes. The study listed 164 TCR beta chains as associated with cytomegalovirus. Cytomegalovirus status was reported to be diagnosed by the classifier with high specificity and sensitivity in both the original and validation cohorts. While some public TCRs were present in many individuals, most TCR sequences turned up only very rarely across donors.

The CDR3 starts with the cysteine, ends with the phenylalanine, and has 14 residues. Only the CDR3 DNA stays, 42 bases, in frame from base 1. Trimming removed 3 bases from V and 6 bases from J, leaving 11 bases between the germline ends. The germline V gene yields SGHAT for CDR1 and FQNNGV for CDR2. The chain is encoded by TRBV11-2 joined to TRBJ2-2; possibly the D gene is TRBD1, per 6 matching bases. Sequencing was done on a sample of PBMCs. The clonotype comes from a young woman in good health and CMV-seropositive. CDR3 reads: CASSFRQVAGELFF. The nucleotides are TGTGCCAGCAGCTTCCGACAGGTAGCCGGGGAGCTGTTTTTT.